One sample yielded the 8 T cell receptor beta chains listed below, sequenced in a study of blood T cell repertoires in COVID-19. Here immunoSEQ multiplex PCR was the method, and the copy in TCRdb shows in-frame clones only, minus some. Of about 100,000 clones listed, approximately 90% were seen once; the top ten hold 5% to 6.5%. The sequencing sample was made of peripheral blood. The receptors here all came from a woman between 45 and 65 years old with COVID-19, enrolled during active disease.

This chain connects TRBV12-3 or TRBV12-4 to TRBJ2-3, with D perhaps matching TRBD2 (5 bases). This CDR3 spans 12 amino acids. Trimming took 3 bases from V and 4 from J, leaving 5 bases between them. The CDR3 DNA follows: TGTGCCAGCAGTTTGGGAGCAGATACGCAGTATTTT. It specifies CASSLGADTQYF.

Points on this clone: The sample carries other DNA sequences with the same CDR3. The chain carries TRBV5-1 and TRBJ2-7; 9 positions match TRBD1. Per the germline V gene, CDR1 is SGHRS and CDR2 is YFSETQ. The CDR3 is 15 residues long. With 5 bases clipped from V and 4 bases from J, the junction kept 10 bases outside the gene matches. CDR3 in amino acids: CASSPGGTGIYEQYF. CDR3 in DNA: TGCGCCAGCAGTCCAGGGGGGACAGGGATTTACGAGCAGTACTTC. Filled out from reference TRBV5-1 and TRBJ2-7, the complete variable domain reads KAGVTQTPRYLIKTRGQQVTLSCSPISGHRSVSWYQQTPGQGLQFLFEYFSETQRNKGNFPGRFSGRQFSNSRSEMNVSTLELGDSALYLCASSPGGTGIYEQYFGPGTRLTVT.

V and J are TRBV4-1 and TRBJ1-5; D is undetermined. The germline gives CDR1 MGHRA, CDR2 YSYEKL. The V end was cut by 2 bases, the J end by 4 bases, with 12 bases between. The CDR3 spans 15 residues. The CDR3 sequence is CASSQPHQINQPQHF. Written as DNA, the CDR3 is TGCGCCAGCAGCCAACCACACCAAATTAATCAGCCCCAGCATTTT.

The V call is TRBV15, the J call TRBJ2-1; TRBD1 matches at 7 bases. The trim removed 6 bases at V and 7 bases at J, leaving 6 bases unmatched. The CDR3 has 13 amino acids. Looked up from germline, CDR1 is LNHNV and CDR2 is YYDKDF (reference sequence). CDR3 DNA: TGTGCCACCAGGAGCCAGGGGGTGAATGAGCAGTTCTTC. Translating it yields CATRSQGVNEQFF.

V gene TRBV14 combines with J gene TRBJ2-6; tentatively, D is TRBD1 (6 bases). V dropped 2 bases and J dropped 0 bases, with 14 bases sitting between them. Germline CDR1 is SGHDN and CDR2 is FVKESK. The CDR3 consists of 18 residues. CDR3: CASSQQGRPLSGANVLTF. Here the CDR3 DNA reads TGTGCCAGCAGCCAACAGGGGCGGCCTCTCTCTGGGGCCAACGTCCTGACTTTC.

The chain employs TRBV27 and TRBJ1-1; 8 nucleotides agree with TRBD1. Germline V gene lookup returns CDR1 MNHEY and CDR2 SMNVEV (reference sequence). The CDR3 length is 17 residues. V lost 5 bases to trimming and J lost 0 bases; unmatched junction nucleotides: 11. The CDR3 bases are TGTGCCAGCAGTCCCCGACACAGGGGGTTAATGAACACTGAAGCTTTCTTT. This translates into CASSPRHRGLMNTEAFF.

The chain is built from TRBV5-4 and TRBJ1-3, with TRBD1 identical over 8 bases. This CDR3 is built from 15 residues. Germline CDR1 is SGHNT and CDR2 is YYREEE (reference sequence). V shed 4 bases, J shed 4 bases, and the junction held 7 bases outside the gene matches. CDR3 loop: CASSTDRGAGNTIYF. The CDR3 DNA is TGTGCCAGCAGCACCGACAGGGGAGCGGGAAACACCATATATTTT.

The gene calls are TRBV4-2 and TRBJ2-2; 10 nucleotides line up with TRBD2. CDR3 length equals 18 residues. The germline V gene encodes CDR1 LGHNA and CDR2 YNFKEQ. V dropped 0 bases and J dropped 5; count of bases not matched to a gene: 9. The CDR3 DNA reads as TGTGCCAGCAGCCAAGAATCCAGCGGGGGGGCCGGAACCGGGGAGCTGTTTTTT. As protein: CASSQESSGGAGTGELFF.